This T cell receptor beta chain originates from a study of PD-L1 blockade in urothelial cancer. Study-wide background: Twenty-five of 29 patients were males with bladder-origin urothelial cancer.

In regard to this clone: Its target is unknown.

Points from the study as a whole: Improved survival was predicted by pretreatment blood TCR clonality below the median.

Using immunoSEQ multiplex PCR, the repertoire was profiled, and TCRdb retains in-frame clones only, with some absent. This sample has more than 40,000 clones, with around 87% found just once. Trimming took off 3 bases at V and 5 bases at J, with 4 bases between the two ends. This CDR3 spans 11 amino acids. Per germline, CDR1 KGHSH and CDR2 LQKENI. The receptor's source is a man aged 55 to 70 with urothelial cancer. The rearrangement uses TRBV18 and TRBJ2-5; D is unresolved. Sample: PBMCs, taken around atezolizumab (anti-PD-L1) treatment. CDR3 loop: CASSPEETQYF. CDR3 nucleotides: TGTGCCAGCTCACCGGAGGAGACCCAGTACTTC.